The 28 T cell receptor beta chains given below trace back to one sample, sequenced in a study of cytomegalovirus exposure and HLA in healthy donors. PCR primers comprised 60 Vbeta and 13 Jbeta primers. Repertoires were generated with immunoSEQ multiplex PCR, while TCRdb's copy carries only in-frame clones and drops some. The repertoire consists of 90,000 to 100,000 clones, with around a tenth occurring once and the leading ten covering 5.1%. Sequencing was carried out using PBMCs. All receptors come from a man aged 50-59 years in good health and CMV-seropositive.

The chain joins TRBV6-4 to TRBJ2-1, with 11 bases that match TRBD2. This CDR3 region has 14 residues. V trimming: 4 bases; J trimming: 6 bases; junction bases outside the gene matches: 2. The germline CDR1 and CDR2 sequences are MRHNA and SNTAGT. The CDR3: CASSALAGANEQFF. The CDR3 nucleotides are TGTGCCAGCAGTGCACTAGCGGGAGCCAATGAGCAGTTCTTC.

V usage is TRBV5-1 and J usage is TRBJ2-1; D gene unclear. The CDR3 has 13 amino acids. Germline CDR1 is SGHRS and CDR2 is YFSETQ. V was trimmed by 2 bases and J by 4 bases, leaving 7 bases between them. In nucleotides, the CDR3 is TGCGCCAGCAGCTTTGTTAATTACAATGAGCAGTTCTTC. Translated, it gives CASSFVNYNEQFF.

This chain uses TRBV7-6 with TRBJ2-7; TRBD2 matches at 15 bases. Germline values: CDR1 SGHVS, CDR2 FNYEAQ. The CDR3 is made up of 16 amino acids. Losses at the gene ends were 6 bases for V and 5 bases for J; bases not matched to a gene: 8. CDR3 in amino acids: CASSFGLAGGLNEQYF. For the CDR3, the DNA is TGTGCCAGCAGTTTCGGACTAGCGGGAGGGTTAAACGAGCAGTACTTC.

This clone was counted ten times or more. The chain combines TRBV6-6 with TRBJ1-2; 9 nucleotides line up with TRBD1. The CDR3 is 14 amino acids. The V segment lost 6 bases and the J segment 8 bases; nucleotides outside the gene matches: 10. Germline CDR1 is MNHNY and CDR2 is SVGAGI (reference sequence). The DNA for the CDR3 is TGTGCCAGCAGCGCCACAGGGGGCGAGTGGGGCTACACCTTC. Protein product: CASSATGGEWGYTF.

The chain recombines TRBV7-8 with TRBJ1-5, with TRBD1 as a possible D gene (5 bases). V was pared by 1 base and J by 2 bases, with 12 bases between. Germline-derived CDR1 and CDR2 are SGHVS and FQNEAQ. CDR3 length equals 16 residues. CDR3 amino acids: CASSLGSGYGNQPQHF. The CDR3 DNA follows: TGTGCCAGCAGCTTAGGATCAGGGTACGGCAATCAGCCCCAGCATTTT.

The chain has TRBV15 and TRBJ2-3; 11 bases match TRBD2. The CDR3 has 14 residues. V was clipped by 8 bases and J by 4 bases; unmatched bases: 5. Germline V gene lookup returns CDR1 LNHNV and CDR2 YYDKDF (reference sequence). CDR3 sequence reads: CATEGTSGPDTQYF. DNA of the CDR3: TGTGCCACCGAAGGGACTAGCGGTCCAGATACGCAGTATTTT.

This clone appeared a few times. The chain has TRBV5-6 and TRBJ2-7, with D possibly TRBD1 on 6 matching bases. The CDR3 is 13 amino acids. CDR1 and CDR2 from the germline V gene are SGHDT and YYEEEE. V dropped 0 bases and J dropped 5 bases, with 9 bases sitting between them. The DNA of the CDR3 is TGTGCCAGCAGCTTGGTACAGGGTAACGAGCAGTACTTC. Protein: CASSLVQGNEQYF.

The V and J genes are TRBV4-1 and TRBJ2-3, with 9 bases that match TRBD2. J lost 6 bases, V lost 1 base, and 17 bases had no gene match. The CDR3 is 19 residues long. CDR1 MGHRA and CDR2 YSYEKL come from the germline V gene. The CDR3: CASSQANSGRPGGADTQYF. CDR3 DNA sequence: TGCGCCAGCAGCCAAGCAAACAGCGGGAGGCCCGGTGGTGCGGATACGCAGTATTTT.

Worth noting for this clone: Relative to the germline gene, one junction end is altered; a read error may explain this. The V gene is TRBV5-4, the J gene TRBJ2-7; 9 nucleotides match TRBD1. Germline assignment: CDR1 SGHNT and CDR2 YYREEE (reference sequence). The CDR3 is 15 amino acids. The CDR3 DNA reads TGTGCCAGCAGGTTGGGACAGGGCAATTCCTACGAGCAGTACTTC. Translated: CASRLGQGNSYEQYF.

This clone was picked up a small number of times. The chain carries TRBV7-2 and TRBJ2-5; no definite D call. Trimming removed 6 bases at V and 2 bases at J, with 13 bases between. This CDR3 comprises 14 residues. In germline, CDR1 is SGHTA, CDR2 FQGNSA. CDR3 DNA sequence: TGTGCCAGCAGAATACGACACTTTCAAGAGACCCAGTACTTC. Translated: CASRIRHFQETQYF.

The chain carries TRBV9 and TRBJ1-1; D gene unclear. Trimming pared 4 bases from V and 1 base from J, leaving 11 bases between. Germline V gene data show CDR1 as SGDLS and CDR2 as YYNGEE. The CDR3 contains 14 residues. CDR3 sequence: CASSPITRNTEAFF. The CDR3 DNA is TGTGCCAGCAGCCCCATTACCAGGAACACTGAAGCTTTCTTT.

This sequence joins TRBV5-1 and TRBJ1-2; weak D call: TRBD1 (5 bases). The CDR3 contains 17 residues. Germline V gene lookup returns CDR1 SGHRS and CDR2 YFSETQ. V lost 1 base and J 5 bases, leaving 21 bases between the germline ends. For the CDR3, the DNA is TGCGCCAGCAGCTTGTATCCCGGACAACAACAGGAGTATGGCTACACCTTC. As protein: CASSLYPGQQQEYGYTF.

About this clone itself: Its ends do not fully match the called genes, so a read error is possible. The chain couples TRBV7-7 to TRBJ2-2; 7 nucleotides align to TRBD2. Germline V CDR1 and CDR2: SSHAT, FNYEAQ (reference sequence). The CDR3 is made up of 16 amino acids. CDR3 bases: TGTGCTAGCAGTAGGTCTAGCGGATCGAACACCGGGGAGCTGTTTTTT. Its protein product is CASSRSSGSNTGELFF. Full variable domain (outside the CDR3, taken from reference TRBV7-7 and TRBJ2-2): GAGVSQSPRYKVTKRGQDVTLRCDPISSHATLYWYQQALGQGPEFLTYFNYEAQPDKSGLPSDRFSAERPEGSISTLTIQRTEQRDSAMYRCASSRSSGSNTGELFFGEGSRLTVL.

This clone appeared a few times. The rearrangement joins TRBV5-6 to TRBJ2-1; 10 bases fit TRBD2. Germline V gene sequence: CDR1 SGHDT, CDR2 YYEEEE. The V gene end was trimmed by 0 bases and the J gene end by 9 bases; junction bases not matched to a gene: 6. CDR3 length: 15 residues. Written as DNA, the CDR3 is TGTGCCAGCAGCTTGGGGCTAGCGGGGGTTGGTGAGCAGTTCTTC. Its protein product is CASSLGLAGVGEQFF. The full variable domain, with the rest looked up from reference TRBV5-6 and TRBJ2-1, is DAGVTQSPTHLIKTRGQQVTLRCSPKSGHDTVSWYQQALGQGPQFIFQYYEEEERQRGNFPDRFSGHQFPNYSSELNVNALLLGDSALYLCASSLGLAGVGEQFFGPGTRLTVL.

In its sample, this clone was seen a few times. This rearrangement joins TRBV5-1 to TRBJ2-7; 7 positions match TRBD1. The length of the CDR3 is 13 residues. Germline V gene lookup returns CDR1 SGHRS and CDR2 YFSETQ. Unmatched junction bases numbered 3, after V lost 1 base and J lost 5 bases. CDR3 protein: CASSLTGEHEQYF. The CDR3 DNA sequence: TGCGCCAGCAGCTTGACAGGGGAACACGAGCAGTACTTC.

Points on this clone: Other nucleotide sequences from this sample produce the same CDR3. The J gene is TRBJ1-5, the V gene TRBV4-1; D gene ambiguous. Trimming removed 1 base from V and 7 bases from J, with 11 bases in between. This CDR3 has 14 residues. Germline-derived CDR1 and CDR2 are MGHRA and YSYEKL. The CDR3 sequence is CASSQGAGGQPQHF. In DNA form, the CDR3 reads TGCGCCAGCAGCCAAGGGGCGGGAGGCCAGCCCCAGCATTTT.

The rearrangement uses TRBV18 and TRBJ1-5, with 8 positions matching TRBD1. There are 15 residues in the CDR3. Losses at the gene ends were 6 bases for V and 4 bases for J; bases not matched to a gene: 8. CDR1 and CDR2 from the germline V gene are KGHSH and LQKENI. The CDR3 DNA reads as TGTGCCAGCTCTTCGGGACAGGTCCCGAATCAGCCCCAGCATTTT. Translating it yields CASSSGQVPNQPQHF. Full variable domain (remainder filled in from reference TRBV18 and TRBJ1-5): NAGVMQNPRHLVRRRGQEARLRCSPMKGHSHVYWYRQLPEEGLKFMVYLQKENIIDESGMPKERFSAEFPKEGPSILRIQQVVRGDSAAYFCASSSGQVPNQPQHFGDGTRLSIL.

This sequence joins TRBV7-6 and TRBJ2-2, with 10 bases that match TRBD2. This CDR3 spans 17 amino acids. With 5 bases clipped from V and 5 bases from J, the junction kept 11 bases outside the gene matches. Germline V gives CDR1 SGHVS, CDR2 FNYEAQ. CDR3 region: CASSPGTSGKGTGELFF. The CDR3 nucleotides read TGTGCCAGCAGCCCCGGAACTAGCGGGAAGGGTACCGGGGAGCTGTTTTTT.

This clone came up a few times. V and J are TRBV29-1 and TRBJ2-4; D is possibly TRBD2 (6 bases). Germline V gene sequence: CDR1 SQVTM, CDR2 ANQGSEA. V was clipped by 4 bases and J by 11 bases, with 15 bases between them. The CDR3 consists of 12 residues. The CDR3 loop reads CSVVGEEGLQYF. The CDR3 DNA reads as TGCAGCGTTGTAGGGGAGGAGGGTCTTCAGTACTTC.

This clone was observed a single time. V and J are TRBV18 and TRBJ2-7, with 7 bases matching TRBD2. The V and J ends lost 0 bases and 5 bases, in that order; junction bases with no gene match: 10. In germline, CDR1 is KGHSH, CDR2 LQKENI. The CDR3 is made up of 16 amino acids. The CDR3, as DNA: TGTGCCAGCTCACCACCGAAGGCGGGGAGGGGCGACGAGCAGTACTTC. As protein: CASSPPKAGRGDEQYF.

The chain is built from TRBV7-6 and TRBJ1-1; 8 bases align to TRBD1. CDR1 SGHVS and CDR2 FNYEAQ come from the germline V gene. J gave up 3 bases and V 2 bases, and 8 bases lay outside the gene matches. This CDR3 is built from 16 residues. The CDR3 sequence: CASSLMAGRGHTEAFF. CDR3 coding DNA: TGTGCCAGCAGCTTAATGGCAGGCAGGGGGCACACTGAAGCTTTCTTT.

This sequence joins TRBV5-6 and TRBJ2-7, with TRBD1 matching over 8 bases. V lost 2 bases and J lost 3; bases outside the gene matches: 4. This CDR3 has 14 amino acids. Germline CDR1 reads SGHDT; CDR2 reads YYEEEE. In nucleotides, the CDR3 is TGTGCCAGCAGCTTCAGGGGGCCATTCTACGAGCAGTACTTC. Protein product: CASSFRGPFYEQYF.

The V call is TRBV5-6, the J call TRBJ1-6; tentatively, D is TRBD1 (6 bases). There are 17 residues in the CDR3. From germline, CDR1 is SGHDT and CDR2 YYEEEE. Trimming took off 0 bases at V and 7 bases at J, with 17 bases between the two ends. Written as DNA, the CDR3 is TGTGCCAGCAGCTTGGGGGCCAGGGGACTAGGGAATTCACCCCTCCACTTT. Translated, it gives CASSLGARGLGNSPLHF. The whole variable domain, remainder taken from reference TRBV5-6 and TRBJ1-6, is DAGVTQSPTHLIKTRGQQVTLRCSPKSGHDTVSWYQQALGQGPQFIFQYYEEEERQRGNFPDRFSGHQFPNYSSELNVNALLLGDSALYLCASSLGARGLGNSPLHFGNGTRLTVT.

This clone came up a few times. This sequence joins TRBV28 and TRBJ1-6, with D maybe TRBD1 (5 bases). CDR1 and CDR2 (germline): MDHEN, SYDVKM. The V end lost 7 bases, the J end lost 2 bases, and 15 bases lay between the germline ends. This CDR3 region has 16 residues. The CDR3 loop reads CASKPPLDTYNSPLHF. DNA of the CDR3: TGTGCCAGCAAACCGCCCCTGGACACCTATAATTCACCCCTCCACTTT. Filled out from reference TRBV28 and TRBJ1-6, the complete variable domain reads DVKVTQSSRYLVKRTGEKVFLECVQDMDHENMFWYRQDPGLGLRLIYFSYDVKMKEKGDIPEGYSVSREKKERFSLILESASTNQTSMYLCASKPPLDTYNSPLHFGNGTRLTVT.

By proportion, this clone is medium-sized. CDR3 sequence (DNA): TGCGCCAGCAGCCAAGATTTGTTGCTAGCGGGAAAGAAGAACACCGGGGAGCTGTTTTTT. Translating it yields CASSQDLLLAGKKNTGELFF. V usage is TRBV4-3 and J usage is TRBJ2-2; 9 bases align to TRBD2. Germline assignment: CDR1 LGHNA and CDR2 YSLEER. CDR3 size: 20 residues. After removal of 0 bases from V and 1 base from J, the junction contained 12 bases not matched to a gene.

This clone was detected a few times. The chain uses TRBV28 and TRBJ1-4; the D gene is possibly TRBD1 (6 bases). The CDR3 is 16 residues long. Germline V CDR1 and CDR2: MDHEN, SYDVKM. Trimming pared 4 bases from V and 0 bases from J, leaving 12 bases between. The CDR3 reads CASSSQGGATNEKLFF. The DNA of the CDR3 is TGTGCCAGCAGTTCCCAAGGGGGAGCAACTAATGAAAAACTGTTTTTT.

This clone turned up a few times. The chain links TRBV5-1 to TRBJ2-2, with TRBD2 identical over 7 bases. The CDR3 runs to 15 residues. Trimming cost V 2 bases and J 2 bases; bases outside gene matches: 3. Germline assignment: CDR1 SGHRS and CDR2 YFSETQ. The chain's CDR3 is CASSFGGSNTGELFF. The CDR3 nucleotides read TGCGCCAGCAGCTTTGGCGGGAGCAACACCGGGGAGCTGTTTTTT.

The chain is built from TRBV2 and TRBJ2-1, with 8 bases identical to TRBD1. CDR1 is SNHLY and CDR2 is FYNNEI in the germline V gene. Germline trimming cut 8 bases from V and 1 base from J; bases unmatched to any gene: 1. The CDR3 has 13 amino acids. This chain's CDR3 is CASGQGSYNEQFF. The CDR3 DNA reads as TGTGCCAGCGGACAGGGTTCCTACAATGAGCAGTTCTTC.